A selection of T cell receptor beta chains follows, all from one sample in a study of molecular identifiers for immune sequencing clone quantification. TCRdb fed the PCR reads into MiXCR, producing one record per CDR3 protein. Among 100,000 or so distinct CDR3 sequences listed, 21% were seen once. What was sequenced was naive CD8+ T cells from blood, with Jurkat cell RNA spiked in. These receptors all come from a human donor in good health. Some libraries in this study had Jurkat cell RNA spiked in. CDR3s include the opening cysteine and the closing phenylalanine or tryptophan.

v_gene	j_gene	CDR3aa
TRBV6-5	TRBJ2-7	CASSYRSGVYEQYF
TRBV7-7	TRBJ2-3	CASSLGDRVTDTQYF
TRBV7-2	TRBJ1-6	CASSLAGGRGRWDSPLHF
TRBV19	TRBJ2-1	CASSASGSSYNEQFF
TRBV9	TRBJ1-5	CASSVEGNSNQPQHF
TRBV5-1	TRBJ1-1	CASSLDGTLEAFF
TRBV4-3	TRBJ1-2	CASSQDLATDYYGYTF
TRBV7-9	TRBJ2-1	CASRTSDEQFF
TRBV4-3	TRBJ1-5	CASSQDLMAVNQPQHF
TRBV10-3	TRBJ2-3	CAISESRGGDTDTQYF
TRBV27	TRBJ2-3	CASSSHLVDTQYF
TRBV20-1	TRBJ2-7	CSARPMLSYEQYF
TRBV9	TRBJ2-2	CASSVTSGRAGELFF
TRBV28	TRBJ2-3	CASSLGSGGGDTQYF
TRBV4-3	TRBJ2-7	CASSQGREASYEQCF
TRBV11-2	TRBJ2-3	CASSSPPADTQYF
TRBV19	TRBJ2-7	CASSSHYEQYF
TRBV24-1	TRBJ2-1	CATSGGRGPHNGQFF
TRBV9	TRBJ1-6	CASSDDHARGPYNSPLHF
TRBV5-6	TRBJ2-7	CASSWGQSYEQYF
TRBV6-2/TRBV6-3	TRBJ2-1	CASSYGTSGNEQFF
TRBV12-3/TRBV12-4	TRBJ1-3	CASRGNTIYF
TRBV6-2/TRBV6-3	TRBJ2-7	CASRLTQGGEQYF
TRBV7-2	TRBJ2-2	CASSSGTTNTGELFF
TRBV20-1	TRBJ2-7	CSAPLAVGTYEQYF
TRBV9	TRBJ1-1	CASSPGGVATEAFF
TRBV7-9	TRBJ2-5	CASSLTGGKETQYF
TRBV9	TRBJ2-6	CASSEALLATSSGANVLTF
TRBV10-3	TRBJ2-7	CAISESFGLAGGPRAEQYF
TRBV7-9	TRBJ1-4	CASSLANGREEKLFF
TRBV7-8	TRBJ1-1	CASSLPGQGLHTEAFF